Below, 23 T cell receptor beta chains from the same sample are listed, as sequenced in a study of early T cells in non-severe SARS-CoV-2 infection. TCRdb processed the 5' RACE reads anew with MiXCR; each CDR3 protein has one entry. This table holds tens of thousands of distinct CDR3 sequences, 15% to 17% found once. The sample was whole blood. The receptors were gathered from an adult who was a healthcare worker with PCR-confirmed SARS-CoV-2 infection or an uninfected control (not recorded which).

This clonotype was picked up many times. The chain carries TRBV5-8 and TRBJ1-2; no definite D call. Germline CDR1 is SGHTS and CDR2 is YDEGEE. Trimming took off 4 bases at V and 4 bases at J, with 20 bases between the two ends. CDR3 length equals 16 residues. The DNA of the CDR3 is TGTGCCAGCAGCCGCGTGGGCTCCTTTAACTTCTATGGCTACACCTTC. Its protein product is CASSRVGSFNFYGYTF.

The chain employs TRBV28 and TRBJ2-7; 8 bases map to TRBD1. Germline V gives CDR1 MDHEN, CDR2 SYDVKM. CDR3 length equals 14 residues. V lost 7 bases to trimming and J lost 2 bases; unmatched junction nucleotides: 7. CDR3 in DNA: TGTGCCAGCACCCAGGGGGCAGAAACCTACGAGCAGTACTTC. Amino acid sequence: CASTQGAETYEQYF.

The sample holds a few counts of this clonotype. This chain uses TRBV3-1 with TRBJ2-7, with 14 bases that match TRBD2. The CDR3 runs to 14 residues. V lost 4 bases and J lost 6; bases outside the gene matches: 2. Germline V CDR1 and CDR2: LGHDT, YNNKEL (reference sequence). The CDR3 nucleotides are TGTGCCAGCAGCCCGGGACTAGCGGGAGCCGAGCAGTACTTC. Translating gives CASSPGLAGAEQYF.

The chain joins TRBV7-3 to TRBJ2-2; the D is unclear. Germline CDR1 SGHTA, CDR2 FQGTGA. CDR3 length: 14 amino acids. With 3 bases removed from V and 6 bases from J, the gap between germline ends came to 11 bases. The chain's CDR3 is CASSLIGVAGELFF. CDR3 in DNA: TGTGCCAGCAGCTTGATAGGAGTCGCCGGGGAGCTGTTTTTT.

This clonotype has more than one count but fewer than ten. The rearrangement uses TRBV13 and TRBJ2-5; 9 bases are shared with TRBD2. Germline V gives CDR1 PRHDT, CDR2 FYEKMQ (reference sequence). V shed 3 bases, J shed 5 bases, and the junction held 16 bases outside the gene matches. CDR3 size: 18 residues. This CDR3 is CASSFFRDRGGATETQYF. The CDR3 region has the DNA TGTGCCAGCAGCTTCTTCCGTGACCGCGGGGGGGCAACGGAGACCCAGTACTTC.

The rearrangement links TRBV4-1 to TRBJ2-3; D not certain. Germline assignment: CDR1 MGHRA and CDR2 YSYEKL. This CDR3 has 15 amino acids. Trimming left V 0 bases short and J 6 bases short, with 13 bases between. The CDR3 DNA sequence: TGCGCCAGCAGCCAAGATCTGTTAGCAGCCGATACGCAGTATTTT. Protein product: CASSQDLLAADTQYF.

The chain is built from TRBV7-2 and TRBJ1-1; the D is unclear. The V end was cut by 6 bases, the J end by 7 bases, with 15 bases between. The CDR3 has 13 residues. Per germline, CDR1 SGHTA and CDR2 FQGNSA. CDR3 sequence reads: CASRPQLRFEAFF. The DNA of the CDR3 is TGTGCCAGCAGACCCCAGTTGAGGTTTGAAGCTTTCTTT.

CDR3 region: CSVRDGTYEQYF. The CDR3 DNA follows: TGCAGCGTGAGGGACGGGACCTACGAGCAGTACTTC. The V and J genes are TRBV29-1 and TRBJ2-7, with D perhaps assigned TRBD1 or TRBD2 (5 bases each). Germline V CDR1 and CDR2: SQVTM, ANQGSEA. The CDR3 loop spans 12 amino acids. The V end lost 6 bases, the J end lost 2 bases, and 11 bases lay between the germline ends.

The chain uses TRBV28 and TRBJ1-6, with 9 bases identical to TRBD1. Germline loops: CDR1 MDHEN, CDR2 SYDVKM. The CDR3 has 15 amino acids. The V and J ends lost 6 bases and 9 bases, in that order; junction bases with no gene match: 9. CDR3 region: CASRPRDREVSPLHF. CDR3 coding DNA: TGTGCCAGCAGACCCCGGGACAGGGAGGTTTCACCCCTCCACTTT.

This clonotype was counted many times. V usage is TRBV7-2 and J usage is TRBJ2-1; TRBD1 agrees at 7 bases. Trimming removed 1 base from V and 1 base from J; junction bases left unmatched: 1. Germline loops: CDR1 SGHTA, CDR2 FQGNSA. The CDR3 is 15 amino acids. The CDR3 nucleotides read TGTGCCAGCAGCTTAGACAGGGGTTCCTACAATGAGCAGTTCTTC. Its translation: CASSLDRGSYNEQFF.

This clonotype turned up a few times. J is TRBJ1-4 and V is TRBV7-6, with 9 bases lining up with TRBD1. Germline V gene sequence: CDR1 SGHVS, CDR2 FNYEAQ. CDR3 length equals 15 residues. The V segment lost 4 bases and the J segment 8 bases; nucleotides outside the gene matches: 8. CDR3 in DNA: TGTGCCAGCAGCTCAACAGGGGGCGTTGGGGAAAAACTGTTTTTT. Amino acid sequence: CASSSTGGVGEKLFF.

This clonotype was detected a few times. The V call is TRBV4-2, the J call TRBJ1-4; D gene unclear. This CDR3 spans 14 amino acids. Germline values: CDR1 LGHNA, CDR2 YNFKEQ. V was trimmed by 1 base and J by 5 bases, leaving 8 bases between them. CDR3 coding DNA: TGTGCCAGCAGCCAAGGACGGTGGAATGAAAAACTGTTTTTT. Its translation: CASSQGRWNEKLFF.

The CDR3 sequence is CATSELGQGANEQFF. The CDR3 DNA reads TGTGCCACCAGTGAACTGGGACAGGGGGCCAATGAGCAGTTCTTC. The chain recombines TRBV24-1 with TRBJ2-1, with 12 bases fitting TRBD1. Germline V gene sequence: CDR1 KGHDR, CDR2 SFDVKD. V shed 4 bases, J shed 6 bases, and the junction held 3 bases outside the gene matches. This CDR3 spans 15 amino acids.

The chain carries TRBV7-9 and TRBJ2-2; 9 nucleotides agree with TRBD1. Germline V gives CDR1 SEHNR, CDR2 FQNEAQ (reference sequence). Unmatched junction bases numbered 2, after V lost 3 bases and J lost 3 bases. This CDR3 region has 15 residues. This chain's CDR3 is CASSFRDRDTGELFF. CDR3 nucleotides: TGTGCCAGCAGCTTCCGGGACAGGGACACCGGGGAGCTGTTTTTT.

This clonotype has more than one count but fewer than ten. The chain links TRBV6-2 or TRBV6-3 to TRBJ1-5; 9 nucleotides align to TRBD1. V shed 10 bases and J 2 bases; nucleotides not matched to a gene: 15. Germline V gives CDR1 MNHEY, CDR2 SVGEGT. This CDR3 is built from 17 residues. The CDR3 nucleotides read TGTGCCACCCGACCGGGACAGGGAACAAATGGCAATCAGCCCCAGCATTTT. It yields the protein CATRPGQGTNGNQPQHF.

This clonotype was detected a few times. The rearrangement links TRBV12-3 or TRBV12-4 to TRBJ2-3, with TRBD2 matching over 8 bases. This CDR3 is 16 amino acids long. The junction had 13 bases not matched to a gene; V was cut back by 6 bases and J by 5 bases. This CDR3 reads CASSQPGGGFGDTQYF. CDR3 coding DNA: TGTGCCAGCAGCCAACCCGGGGGGGGGTTTGGAGATACGCAGTATTTT.

This chain connects TRBV20-1 to TRBJ2-3; the match to TRBD1 covers 11 bases. J gave up 3 bases and V 6 bases, and 2 bases lay outside the gene matches. The CDR3 consists of 13 residues. Germline lookup yields CDR1 DFQATT and CDR2 SNEGSKA (reference sequence). The CDR3 sequence: CSAGTGGTDTQYF. CDR3 bases: TGCAGTGCCGGGACAGGGGGTACAGATACGCAGTATTTT.

This chain joins TRBV9 and TRBJ2-6; D is ambiguous. Trimming pared 3 bases from V and 0 bases from J, leaving 7 bases between. The V gene's germline CDR1 is SGDLS and CDR2 YYNGEE. CDR3 size: 15 residues. CDR3 protein: CASSGHASGANVLTF. The DNA of the CDR3 is TGTGCCAGCAGCGGACACGCCTCTGGGGCCAACGTCCTGACTTTC.

The chain recombines TRBV11-2 with TRBJ2-2, with D tentatively TRBD1 or TRBD2 (5 bases each). The V end was cut by 1 base, the J end by 6 bases, with 9 bases between. Germline CDR1 is SGHAT and CDR2 is FQNNGV. CDR3 length: 14 residues. The CDR3 DNA sequence: TGTGCCAGCAGCTTAGGGGGACGGCCCGGGGAGCTGTTTTTT. Translating it yields CASSLGGRPGELFF. Full variable domain (missing parts from reference TRBV11-2 and TRBJ2-2): EAGVAQSPRYKIIEKRQSVAFWCNPISGHATLYWYQQILGQGPKLLIQFQNNGVVDDSQLPKDRFSAERLKGVDSTLKIQPAKLEDSAVYLCASSLGGRPGELFFGEGSRLTVL.

In its sample, this clonotype was seen many times. The J gene is TRBJ2-5, the V gene TRBV5-1; D may be TRBD2 (5 bases). The germline V gene encodes CDR1 SGHRS and CDR2 YFSETQ. The CDR3 is 14 residues long. V dropped 0 bases and J dropped 3 bases, with 9 bases sitting between them. The CDR3 DNA follows: TGCGCCAGCAGCTTGGCCACGAGGGAAGAGACCCAGTACTTC. This codes for CASSLATREETQYF.

This clonotype was counted at least ten times. The gene calls are TRBV5-1 and TRBJ1-1, with D unclear. V was shortened by 4 bases and J by 3 bases, with 13 bases between the two germline ends. There are 14 residues in the CDR3. Germline CDR1 reads SGHRS; CDR2 reads YFSETQ. CDR3 in DNA: TGCGCCAGCAGCCCCCCGGGCCATTACACTGAAGCTTTCTTT. As protein: CASSPPGHYTEAFF.

This clonotype has just a few counts. The CDR3 DNA reads as TGTGCCAGCAGAAATCGCGGGTACGAGCAGTACTTC. Its protein product is CASRNRGYEQYF. The V and J genes are TRBV6-5 and TRBJ2-7, with a weak D call TRBD2 (5 bases). The CDR3 extends over 12 amino acids. V lost 6 bases to trimming and J lost 4 bases, with 10 bases between them. Germline CDR1 is MNHEY and CDR2 is SVGAGI.

This clonotype was seen a handful of times. The V and J genes are TRBV29-1 and TRBJ1-1, with D perhaps matching TRBD1 (6 bases). Trimming shortened V by 0 bases and J by 10 bases, and 12 bases separated the two germline ends. Per germline, CDR1 SQVTM and CDR2 ANQGSEA. The CDR3 is made up of 12 amino acids. The CDR3 DNA reads as TGCAGCGTTGAAGATGTAGGAGGGGGAGCTTTCTTT. Its translation: CSVEDVGGGAFF.